This T cell receptor beta chain was captured by sequencing in a study of cytomegalovirus exposure and HLA in healthy donors. Turning to this clone: An end of the junction differs from the germline gene, which may be a read error.

This CDR3 has 15 amino acids. Germline V CDR1 and CDR2: ENHRY, SYGVKD. Some clones are missing from TCRdb's copy, which holds only in-frame ones; the method was immunoSEQ multiplex PCR. This table has about 78,000 clones, less than 96% appearing once. The sample comprised PBMCs. The chain combines TRBV10-3 with TRBJ1-1; 8 bases are shared with TRBD1. The source is a man aged 18 to 29 in good health and CMV-seropositive. The CDR3 DNA sequence: TGTGCCAGCAGTAATCAGGGGGCCCGGGGCACTGAAGCTTTCTTT. Translating it yields CASSNQGARGTEAFF.